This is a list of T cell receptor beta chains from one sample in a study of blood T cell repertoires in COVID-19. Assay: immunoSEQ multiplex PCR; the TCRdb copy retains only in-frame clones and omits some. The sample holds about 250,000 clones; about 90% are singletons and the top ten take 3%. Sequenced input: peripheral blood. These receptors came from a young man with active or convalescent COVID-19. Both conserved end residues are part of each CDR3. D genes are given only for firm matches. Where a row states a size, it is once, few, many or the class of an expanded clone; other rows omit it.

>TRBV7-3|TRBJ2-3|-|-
CASSPSDSEEDTQYF
TGTGCCAGCAGCCCTAGTGACTCCGAGGAGGATACGCAGTATTTT
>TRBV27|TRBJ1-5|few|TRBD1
CASRAGTGHQPQHF
TGTGCCAGCAGGGCTGGGACAGGGCATCAGCCCCAGCATTTT
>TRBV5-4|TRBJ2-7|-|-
CASSRQDRSYEQYF
TGTGCCAGCAGCCGACAGGACCGATCCTACGAGCAGTACTTC
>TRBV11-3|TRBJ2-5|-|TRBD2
CASGRRGEETQYF
TGTGCCAGCGGAAGGCGGGGGGAAGAGACCCAGTACTTC
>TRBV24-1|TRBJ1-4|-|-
CATSDRQDFNEKLFF
TGTGCCACCAGTGATCGTCAAGACTTTAATGAAAAACTGTTTTTT
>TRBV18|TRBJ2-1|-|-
CASSPPEIYNEQFF
TGTGCCAGCTCACCACCTGAGATCTACAATGAGCAGTTCTTC
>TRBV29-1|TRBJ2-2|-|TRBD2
CSVLVDPRGVGELFF
TGCAGCGTTTTAGTGGACCCCCGGGGGGTCGGGGAGCTGTTTTTT
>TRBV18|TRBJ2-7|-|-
CASSPQDSPLDEQYF
TGTGCCAGCTCACCCCAGGACAGTCCGCTTGACGAGCAGTACTTC
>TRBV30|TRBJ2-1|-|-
CAWGGAYEQFF
TGTGCCTGGGGGGGGGCTTATGAGCAGTTCTTC
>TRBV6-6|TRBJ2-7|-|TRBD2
CASSPTGTSGGGLYEQYF
TGTGCCAGCAGTCCAACCGGGACTAGCGGGGGGGGCCTCTACGAGCAGTACTTC
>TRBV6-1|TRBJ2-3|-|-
CASWREALADTQYF
TGTGCCAGCTGGAGGGAGGCCCTTGCAGATACGCAGTATTTT
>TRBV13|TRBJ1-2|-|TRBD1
CASSFGQGVRGYTF
TGTGCCAGCAGCTTCGGACAGGGGGTAAGAGGCTACACCTTC
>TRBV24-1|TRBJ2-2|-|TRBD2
CATSDPSGLYGELFF
TGTGCCACCAGTGACCCTAGCGGGTTATACGGGGAGCTGTTTTTT
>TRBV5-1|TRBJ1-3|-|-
CASSLAIPVAGNTIYF
TGCGCCAGCAGCTTGGCGATCCCGGTAGCGGGAAACACCATATATTTT
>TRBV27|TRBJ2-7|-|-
CASTYNSGTYEQYF
TGTGCCAGCACTTATAATAGCGGAACCTACGAGCAGTACTTC
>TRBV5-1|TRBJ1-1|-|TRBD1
CASSPGGWGNTEAFF
TGCGCCAGCAGCCCAGGGGGCTGGGGGAACACTGAAGCTTTCTTT
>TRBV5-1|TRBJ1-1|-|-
CASSLGAGLSNTEAFF
TGCGCCAGCAGCTTGGGCGCAGGACTATCAAACACTGAAGCTTTCTTT
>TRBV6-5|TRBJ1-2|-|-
CASSLGGGLGYTF
TGTGCCAGCAGCCTCGGCGGAGGCTTGGGCTACACCTTC
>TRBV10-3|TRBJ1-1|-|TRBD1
CAISESQGGTEAFF
TGTGCCATCAGTGAGTCGCAGGGGGGAACTGAAGCTTTCTTT
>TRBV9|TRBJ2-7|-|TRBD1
CASSYGQGGSYEQYF
TGTGCCAGCAGCTACGGACAGGGGGGGTCCTACGAGCAGTACTTC
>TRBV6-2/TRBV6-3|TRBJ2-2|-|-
CASSYIRDTGELFF
TGTGCCAGCAGTTACATCCGGGATACCGGGGAGCTGTTTTTT
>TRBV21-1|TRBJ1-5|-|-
CASSKEGGNSNQPQHF
TGTGCCAGCAGCAAAGAGGGGGGGAATAGCAATCAGCCCCAGCATTTT
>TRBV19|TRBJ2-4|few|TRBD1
CASSTGQGQNIQYF
TGTGCCAGTAGTACCGGACAGGGGCAAAACATTCAGTACTTC
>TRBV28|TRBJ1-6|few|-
CASSLSLTWSSPLHF
TGTGCCAGCAGTTTATCCCTAACCTGGAGTTCACCCCTCCACTTT
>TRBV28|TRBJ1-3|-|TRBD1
CASQGGMSGNTIYF
TGTGCCAGCCAGGGGGGTATGAGTGGAAACACCATATATTTT
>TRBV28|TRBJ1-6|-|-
CASSLAGISSPLHF
TGTGCCAGCAGTTTAGCAGGGATAAGTTCACCCCTCCACTTT
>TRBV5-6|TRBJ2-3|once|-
CASSRSGTRDTQYF
TGTGCCAGCAGCCGTAGCGGAACCAGAGATACGCAGTATTTT
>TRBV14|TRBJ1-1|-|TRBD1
CASSQTTGTEAFF
TGTGCCAGCAGCCAGACGACAGGGACTGAAGCTTTCTTT
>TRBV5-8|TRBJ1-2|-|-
CASIRRGKGYGYTF
TGTGCCAGCATTCGGAGGGGTAAGGGCTATGGCTACACCTTC
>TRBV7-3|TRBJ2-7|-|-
CASSLTLF
TGTGCCAGCAGCTTAACCCTCTTC
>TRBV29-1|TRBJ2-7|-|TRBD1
CSVVQGVPSIEQYF
TGCAGCGTCGTACAGGGGGTGCCCTCAATCGAGCAGTACTTC
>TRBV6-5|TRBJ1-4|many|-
CASSFLLDEKLFF
TGTGCCAGCAGTTTCCTCCTCGATGAAAAACTGTTTTTT
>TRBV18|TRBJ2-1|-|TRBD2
CASSPSSGSYNEQFF
TGTGCCAGCTCACCATCTAGCGGGAGTTACAATGAGCAGTTCTTC
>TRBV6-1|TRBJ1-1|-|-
CASSALPSVNFWVGTEAFF
TGTGCCAGCAGTGCCCTTCCTAGCGTTAACTTTTGGGTTGGCACTGAAGCTTTCTTT
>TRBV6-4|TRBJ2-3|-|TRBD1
CASSDGTADTDTQYF
TGTGCCAGCAGTGACGGGACAGCCGACACAGATACGCAGTATTTT
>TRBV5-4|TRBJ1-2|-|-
CASRFWAPGRDYGYTF
TGTGCCAGCAGGTTTTGGGCTCCTGGGAGGGACTATGGCTACACCTTC
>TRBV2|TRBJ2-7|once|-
CASSERRSKQYF
TGTGCCAGCAGTGAACGCCGGTCTAAACAGTACTTC
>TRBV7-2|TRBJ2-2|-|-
CASSTLSTGELFF
TGTGCCAGCAGCACGCTTAGCACCGGGGAGCTGTTTTTT
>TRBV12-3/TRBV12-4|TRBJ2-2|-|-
CASSLGGGELFF
TGTGCCAGCAGTTTGGGGGGCGGGGAGCTGTTTTTT
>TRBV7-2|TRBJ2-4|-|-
CASSLRAGSPRHIQYF
TGTGCCAGCAGCTTAAGGGCGGGGTCGCCCCGTCACATTCAGTACTTC
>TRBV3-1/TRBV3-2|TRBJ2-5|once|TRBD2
CASSLSLAGGGQETQYF
TGTGCCAGCAGCCTCTCCCTAGCGGGAGGGGGGCAAGAGACCCAGTACTTC
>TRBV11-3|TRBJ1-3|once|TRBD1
CASSFGTAGNTIYF
TGTGCCAGCAGCTTTGGGACAGCCGGAAACACCATATATTTT
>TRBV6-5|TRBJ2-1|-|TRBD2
CASSYGTSGINEQFF
TGTGCCAGCAGTTACGGGACTAGCGGGATCAATGAGCAGTTCTTC
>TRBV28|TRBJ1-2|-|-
CASSPPLGVPVYGYTF
TGTGCCAGCAGTCCCCCCCTCGGGGTCCCCGTCTATGGCTACACCTTC
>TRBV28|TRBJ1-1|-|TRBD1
CASSGQLTGGAFF
TGTGCCAGCAGTGGCCAATTGACAGGGGGAGCTTTCTTT
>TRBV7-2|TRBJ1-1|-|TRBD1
CASGRDRRDTEAFF
TGTGCCAGCGGCCGGGACAGGAGGGACACTGAAGCTTTCTTT
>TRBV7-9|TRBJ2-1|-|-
CASSAPAGGNGNEQFF
TGTGCCAGCAGCGCCCCGGCAGGGGGGAATGGGAATGAGCAGTTCTTC